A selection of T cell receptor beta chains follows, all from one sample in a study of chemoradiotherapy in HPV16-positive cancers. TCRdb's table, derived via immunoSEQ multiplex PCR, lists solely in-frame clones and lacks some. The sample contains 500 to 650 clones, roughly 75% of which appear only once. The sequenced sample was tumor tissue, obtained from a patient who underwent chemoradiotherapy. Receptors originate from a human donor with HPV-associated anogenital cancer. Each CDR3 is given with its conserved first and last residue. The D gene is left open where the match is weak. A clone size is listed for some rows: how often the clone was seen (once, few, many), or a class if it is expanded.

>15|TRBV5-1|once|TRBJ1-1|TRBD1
TGCGCCAGCAGCTTTAAGGGACAGGGGGAGACTGAAGCTTTCTTT
CASSFKGQGETEAFF
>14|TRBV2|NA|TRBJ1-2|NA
TGTGCCAGCAGCCGGGAACAGGGAGGTGGTGGCTACACCTTC
CASSREQGGGGYTF
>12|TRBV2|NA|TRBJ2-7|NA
TGTGCCAGCAGTGACCGCGGCTACGAGCAGTACTTC
CASSDRGYEQYF
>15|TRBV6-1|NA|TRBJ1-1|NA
TGTGCCAGCAGTGAATGGGGGTATCCGAACACTGAAGCTTTCTTT
CASSEWGYPNTEAFF
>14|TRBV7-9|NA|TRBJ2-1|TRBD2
TGTGCCAGCAGCCAAAGCGGGAGGGGGAATGAGCAGTTCTTC
CASSQSGRGNEQFF
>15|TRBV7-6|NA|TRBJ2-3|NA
TGTGCCAGCAGCTTTAGCCTAGCGATCACAGATACGCAGTATTTT
CASSFSLAITDTQYF
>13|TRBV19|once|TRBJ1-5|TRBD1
TGTGCCAGTAGAGGACAGGGGGCCACTCTCCAGCATTTT
CASRGQGATLQHF
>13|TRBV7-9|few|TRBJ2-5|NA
TGTGCCAGCACCACGAGCGGCCAAGAGACCCAGTACTTC
CASTTSGQETQYF
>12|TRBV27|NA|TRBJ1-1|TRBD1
TGTGCCAGCAGTGAAGAGGGGGCGGAAGCTTTCTTT
CASSEEGAEAFF
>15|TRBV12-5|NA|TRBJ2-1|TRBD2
TGTGCTAGTGGTTGGCAACCAGGGACTAACAATGAGCAGTTCTTC
CASGWQPGTNNEQFF
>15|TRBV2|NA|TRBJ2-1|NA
TGTGCCAGCAGTGAACGGCGGGAAACCTACAATGAGCAGTTCTTC
CASSERRETYNEQFF
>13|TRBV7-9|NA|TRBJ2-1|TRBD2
TGTGCCAGCAGCTTAAGGGAGGGAGGCGAGCAGTTCTTC
CASSLREGGEQFF
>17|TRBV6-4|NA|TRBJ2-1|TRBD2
TGTGCCAGCAGTGACTTGGGACTAGCGGGAGGGTTAAATGAGCAGTTCTTC
CASSDLGLAGGLNEQFF
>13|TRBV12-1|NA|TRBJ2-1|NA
TGTGCCAGGCTTGTCGGGGGGTTAGATGAGCAGTTCTTC
CARLVGGLDEQFF
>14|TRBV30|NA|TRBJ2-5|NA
TGTGCCTGGAAGATGGGGATCGGCAAAGAGACCCAGTACTTC
CAWKMGIGKETQYF
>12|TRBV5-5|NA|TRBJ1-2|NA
TGTGCCAGCTTGGGGAGCTCCTATGGCTACACCTTC
CASLGSSYGYTF
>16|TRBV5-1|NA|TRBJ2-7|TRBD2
TGCGCCAGCAGCAGAGCCGGGACTAGTAATTCCTACGAGCAGTACTTC
CASSRAGTSNSYEQYF
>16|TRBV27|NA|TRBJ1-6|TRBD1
TGTGCCAGCAGTGGTGACAGGGCGGTTGCTAATTCACCCCTCCACTTT
CASSGDRAVANSPLHF
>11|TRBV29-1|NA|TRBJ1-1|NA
TGCAGCGTTGGTAGGGAAGGTGAAGCTTTCTTT
CSVGREGEAFF
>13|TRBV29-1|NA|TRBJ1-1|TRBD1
TGCAGCGTTGATGAAACAGGGGATACTGAAGCTTTCTTT
CSVDETGDTEAFF
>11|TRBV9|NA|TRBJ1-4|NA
TGTGCCAGCGGGTATAGGGAAAAACTGTTTTTT
CASGYREKLFF
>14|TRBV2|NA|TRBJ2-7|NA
TGTGCCAGCAGTGATGGGGTCCGGATCTACGAGCAGTACTTC
CASSDGVRIYEQYF
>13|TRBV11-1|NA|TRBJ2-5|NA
TGTGCCAGCAGCTTGGGGTTGGGAGAGACCCAGTACTTC
CASSLGLGETQYF
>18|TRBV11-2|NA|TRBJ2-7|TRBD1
TGTGCCAGCAGCTTAGGCAGCCGGACGGGACAGGGGGCTAACGAGCAGTACTTC
CASSLGSRTGQGANEQYF
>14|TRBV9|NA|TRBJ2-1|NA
TGTGCCAGCAGGGAGGCTCCGACGGGTGCTGAGCAGTTCTTC
CASREAPTGAEQFF
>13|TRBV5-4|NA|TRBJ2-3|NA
TGTGCCAGCAAGGAGTCGTCGGAAGATACGCAGTATTTT
CASKESSEDTQYF
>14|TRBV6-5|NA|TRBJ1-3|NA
TGTGCCAGCAGTTACGACAGCTCTGGAAACACCATATATTTT
CASSYDSSGNTIYF
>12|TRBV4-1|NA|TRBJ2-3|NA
TGCGCCAGCAGCCAAGGGGCAGATACGCAGTATTTT
CASSQGADTQYF
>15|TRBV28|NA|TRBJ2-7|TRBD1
TGTGCCAGCAGGATCGGTGGGGGACAGGGCTACGAGCAGTACTTC
CASRIGGGQGYEQYF
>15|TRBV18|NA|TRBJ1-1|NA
TGTGCCAGCTCACCATTCCGGGTCCAGACCACTGAAGCTTTCTTT
CASSPFRVQTTEAFF
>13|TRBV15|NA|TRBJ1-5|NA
TGTGCCACCGCGCAGGGGCTGGAGCAGCCCCAGCATTTT
CATAQGLEQPQHF
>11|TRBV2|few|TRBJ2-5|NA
TGTGCCAGCAGTGAAAGGGAGACCCAGTACTTC
CASSERETQYF
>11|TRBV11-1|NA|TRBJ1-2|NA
TGTGCCAGCAGTTCGGGGGATGGCTACACCTTC
CASSSGDGYTF
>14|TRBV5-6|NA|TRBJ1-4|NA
TGTGCCAGCAGGACCGGGACGGGGAATGAAAAACTGTTTTTT
CASRTGTGNEKLFF
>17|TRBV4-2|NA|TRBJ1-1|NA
TGTGCCAGCAGCCAGTGGGGGTTGGGGGGCCTCAACACTGAAGCTTTCTTT
CASSQWGLGGLNTEAFF
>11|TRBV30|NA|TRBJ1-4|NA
TGTGCCTGGAGTGTTTCTGAAAAACTGTTTTTT
CAWSVSEKLFF
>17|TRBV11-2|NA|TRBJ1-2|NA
TGTGCCAGCAGCTCTCTGGTTGGGGATCGGCTTAACTATGGCTACACCTTC
CASSSLVGDRLNYGYTF
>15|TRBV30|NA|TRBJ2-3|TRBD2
TGTGCCTGGGCCCCGCCCGGGAGGGGCCCAGATACGCAGTATTTT
CAWAPPGRGPDTQYF
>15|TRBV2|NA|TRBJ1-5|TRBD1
TGTGCCAGCAGTAAGACAGGGGCTTGGGATCAGCCCCAGCATTTT
CASSKTGAWDQPQHF